What follows is one T cell receptor (beta chain) and its context. There is no known antigen for this receptor. Base qualities are not recorded, but no much larger clone differs from it by a single base. Each collaborating institution followed its own protocols to collect whole blood in K2EDTA tubes. For TCRbeta analysis, collaborators shipped samples in one of three forms: frozen whole blood, isolated PBMCs, or DNA extracted from either of those sample types. TCRbeta CDR3 regions were amplified from genomic DNA by means of the immunoSEQ Assay, a bias-controlled multiplex PCR. In the source study's methods: Nucleated cell counts per sample were estimated from amplification of reference gene primers within the assay. To quantify the absolute abundance of each unique TCRbeta CDR3 rearrangement, sequence reads were collapsed and filtered. Productive Simpson clonality was computed per sample as the square root of Simpson's diversity index over productive rearrangements. TCRdb took over this immuneACCESS table, retaining in-frame rearrangements with V and J assigned. Such tables are incomplete; in checked studies, under half of the missing clones stem from an unresolved V gene, and the remainder is unexplained. V and J calls and clone size follow that table, whereas D and trimming were derived from the DNA. The sample table contains roughly 250,000 clones; only one count was recorded for 70% to 90% of them. Clones ranked in the top ten supply 2% to 2.5% of the sample.

This entry is derived from a study of blood T cell repertoires in COVID-19 (TCRdb year 2020). Some background on the complete study: The collaborator samples originated in the United States, Italy and Spain and spanned the acute and convalescent phases of COVID-19. The repertoires were released in a freely available public database intended as a resource for research on the immune response to SARS-CoV-2. Samples came from the ongoing ImmuneRACE study (first 160 participants) plus 1,254 subjects from 6 global collaborators. Nearly every sample came with metadata listing a de-identified subject ID, COVID-19 status, age in years and sex. The prospective study material was composed of cDNA or gDNA derived from T cells, B-cell-depleted T cells, or PBMCs. The dataset comprised deeply sampled blood TCRbeta repertoires from subjects exposed to, actively infected with, or recovered from COVID-19. Where available, HLA class I and class II types were obtained from metadata supplied by the sample provider rather than from assay-based typing.

What the study reported, not specific to this receptor: Clinical and demographic metadata were provided uncurated, with the amount varying by source and participant.

The sequence was obtained from a woman aged 45-65 years with acute or convalescent COVID-19. The specimen was peripheral blood.

At the DNA level, the sequence is TGTGCCAGCAGTGGGACTAGCGGGAGACCCTCCTACGAGCAGTACTTC. Its protein product is CASSGTSGRPSYEQYF. The chain joins TRBV6-1 to TRBJ2-7, with TRBD2 identical over 13 junction bases. The germline V gene provides CDR1 MNHNS and CDR2 SASEGT. Measured from the cysteine to the phenylalanine, the CDR3 is 16 residues long. The kept DNA is CDR3 alone, 48 bases in frame from the first base. The germline V and J ends show losses of 4 bases and 0 bases respectively, and no gene match explains 3 bases of the junction.